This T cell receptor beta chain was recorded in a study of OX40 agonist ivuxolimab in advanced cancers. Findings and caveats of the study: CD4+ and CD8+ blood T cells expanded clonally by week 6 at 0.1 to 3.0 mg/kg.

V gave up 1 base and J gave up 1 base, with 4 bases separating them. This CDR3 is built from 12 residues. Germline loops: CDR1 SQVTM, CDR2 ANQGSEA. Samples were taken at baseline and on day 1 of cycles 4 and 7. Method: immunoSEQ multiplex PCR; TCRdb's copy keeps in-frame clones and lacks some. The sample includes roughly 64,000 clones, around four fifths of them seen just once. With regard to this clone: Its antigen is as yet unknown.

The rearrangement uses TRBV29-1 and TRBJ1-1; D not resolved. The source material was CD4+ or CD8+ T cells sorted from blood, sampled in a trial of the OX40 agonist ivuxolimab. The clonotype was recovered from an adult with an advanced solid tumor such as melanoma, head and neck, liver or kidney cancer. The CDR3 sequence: CSVEGQNTEAFF. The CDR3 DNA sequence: TGCAGCGTTGAAGGACAGAACACTGAAGCTTTCTTT.